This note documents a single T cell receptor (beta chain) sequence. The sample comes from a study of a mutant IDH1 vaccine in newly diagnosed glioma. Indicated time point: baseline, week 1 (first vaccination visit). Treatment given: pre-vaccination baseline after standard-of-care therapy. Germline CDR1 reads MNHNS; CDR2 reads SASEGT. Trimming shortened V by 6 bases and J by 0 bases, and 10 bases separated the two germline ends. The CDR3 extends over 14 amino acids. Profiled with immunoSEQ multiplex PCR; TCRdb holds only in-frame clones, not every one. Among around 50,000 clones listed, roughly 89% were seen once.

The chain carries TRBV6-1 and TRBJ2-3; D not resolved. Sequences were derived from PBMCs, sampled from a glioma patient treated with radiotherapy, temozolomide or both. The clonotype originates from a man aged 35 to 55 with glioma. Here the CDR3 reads CASRATTSTDTQYF. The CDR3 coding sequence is TGTGCCAGCAGGGCGACCACTAGCACAGATACGCAGTATTTT.